The 9 T cell receptor beta chains reported below all come from one sample, sequenced in a study of T cells after yellow fever vaccination. TCRdb redid the calling of the 5' RACE reads with MiXCR, one entry per CDR3 protein. The sample has about 370,000 distinct CDR3 sequences, about 9.9% seen once. Sequencing was performed on PBMCs, taken on the day of the first yellow fever vaccination. The receptors were gathered from a young man who received the YFV17D yellow fever vaccine.

The CDR3 DNA follows: TGTTCCTTCTATGGCTACACCTTC. This translates into CSFYGYTF. The chain joins TRBV19 to TRBJ1-2; D gene unclear. Germline loops: CDR1 LNHDA, CDR2 SQIVND (reference sequence). The CDR3 is 8 amino acids.

V usage is TRBV7-9 and J usage is TRBJ2-7; D is unresolved. Trimming cost V 1 base and J 3 bases, with 7 bases left between them. The CDR3 length is 13 residues. Germline V gives CDR1 SEHNR, CDR2 FQNEAQ (reference sequence). CDR3 sequence (DNA): TGTGCCAGCAGCTTAGGGAGATACTACGAGCAGTACTTC. As protein: CASSLGRYYEQYF.

This clonotype was observed a handful of times. CDR3 protein: CASSQGLRGGRDEQFF. Written as DNA, the CDR3 is TGCGCCAGCAGCCAAGGTTTACGGGGGGGCAGGGATGAGCAGTTCTTC. The chain employs TRBV4-1 and TRBJ2-1; 8 bases align to TRBD2. The CDR3 runs 16 residues. V lost 1 base and J lost 8; bases outside the gene matches: 10. The germline gives CDR1 MGHRA, CDR2 YSYEKL.

This clonotype came up a few times. The J gene is TRBJ1-1, the V gene TRBV4-3; D is ambiguous. CDR1 and CDR2 from the germline V gene are LGHNA and YSLEER. The CDR3 has 15 amino acids. V was pared by 0 bases and J by 2 bases, with 10 bases between. For the CDR3, the DNA is TGCGCCAGCAGCCAAGATCGAGTCCTTAACACTGAAGCTTTCTTT. This translates into CASSQDRVLNTEAFF.

This chain connects TRBV7-9 to TRBJ2-3; tentatively, D is TRBD2 (5 bases). Germline-derived CDR1 and CDR2 are SEHNR and FQNEAQ (reference sequence). The CDR3 loop spans 17 amino acids. V gave up 5 bases and J gave up 4 bases, with 22 bases separating them. In nucleotides, the CDR3 is TGTGCCAGCAGCCCTCGCAATCGGGGTAGGCGTCCAGATACGCAGTATTTT. This encodes CASSPRNRGRRPDTQYF.

The V and J genes are TRBV5-1 and TRBJ2-3; D perhaps matches TRBD2 (6 bases). V lost 4 bases and J lost 0, with 15 bases in between. Germline lookup yields CDR1 SGHRS and CDR2 YFSETQ. This CDR3 has 16 residues. The CDR3 reads CASSREIGLSTDTQYF. The CDR3 coding sequence is TGCGCCAGCAGCCGTGAGATAGGACTAAGCACAGATACGCAGTATTTT.

This clonotype was seen many times. The V gene is TRBV20-1, the J gene TRBJ2-3; D remains unclear. The CDR3 is 11 amino acids. V gave up 6 bases and J gave up 9 bases, with 13 bases separating them. Germline V CDR1 and CDR2: DFQATT, SNEGSKA (reference sequence). CDR3 loop: CSAKNSRTQYF. The CDR3 DNA sequence: TGCAGTGCCAAAAATTCGCGGACGCAGTATTTT.

The table lists this clonotype with many counts. CDR3 DNA: TGCGCCAGCAGCCAAGATCGAAGGGTAGCGTCCTCCTACAATGAGCAGTTCTTC. It codes for CASSQDRRVASSYNEQFF. The chain is built from TRBV4-3 and TRBJ2-1; possibly TRBD2 for D (5 bases). In germline, CDR1 is LGHNA, CDR2 YSLEER. The CDR3 contains 18 residues. Trimming took off 0 bases at V and 0 bases at J, with 15 bases between the two ends.

The V gene is TRBV15, the J gene TRBJ2-5, with D uncertain. In germline, CDR1 is LNHNV, CDR2 YYDKDF (reference sequence). The CDR3 consists of 15 residues. Trimming removed 0 bases from V and 3 bases from J, with 11 bases in between. The CDR3 nucleotides are TGTGCCACCAGCAGAGATCCCGATCCAAAAGAGACCCAGTACTTC. Translating gives CATSRDPDPKETQYF.